The source of this T cell receptor (beta chain) is a study of blood T cell repertoires in COVID-19 (dated by TCRdb to the early 2020s). Some background on the complete study: Collaborator samples came from the United States, Italy and Spain and covered acute and convalescent phases of COVID-19. Sample metadata almost always included a de-identified subject ID, COVID-19 status, age in years and sex. The material from the prospective study consisted of cDNA or gDNA derived from T cells, B-cell-depleted T cells, or PBMCs. The samples were drawn from two sources: the first 160 participants of the ongoing ImmuneRACE study, and 1,000 to 1,500 subjects contributed by 6 global collaborators. A freely available public database, intended as a resource for researchers studying the immune response to SARS-CoV-2, is where the repertoires were released. Deeply sampled blood TCRbeta repertoires from subjects exposed to, actively infected with, or recovered from COVID-19 were included in the dataset. Where available, HLA class I and class II types were taken from metadata supplied by the sample provider and were not determined by assay-based typing. Summary of the overall study and its limitations: The amount of clinical and demographic metadata varied by source and participant and was provided uncurated.

Each collaborating institution followed its own protocols to collect whole blood in K2EDTA tubes. Collaborator samples were shipped for TCRbeta analysis as frozen whole blood, isolated PBMCs, or DNA extracted from either sample type. From the germline V gene, CDR1 is KGHSH and CDR2 is LQKENI. From the cysteine up to the phenylalanine, the CDR3 has a length of 11 residues. This entry keeps only the CDR3 DNA: 33 bases, framed from base 1. Deletion took 8 bases off V and 6 bases off J, with a span of 10 bases between the germline ends. The immunoSEQ Assay, a bias-controlled multiplex PCR, was used to amplify TCRbeta CDR3 regions from genomic DNA. Per the source publication's procedure: Within the assay, amplification of reference gene primers was used to estimate how many nucleated cells each sample contained. To quantify the absolute abundance of each unique TCRbeta CDR3 rearrangement, sequence reads were collapsed and filtered. For each sample, productive Simpson clonality was calculated as the square root of Simpson's diversity index across productive rearrangements. In TCRdb, the immuneACCESS table is reduced to in-frame sequences with V and J assigned. These tables do not hold every clone; where another copy was compared, an unresolved V gene accounts for under half, and the others remain unexplained. That table furnishes V, J and clone size, whereas the DNA furnished D and trimming. The table for this sample lists 60,000 to 95,000 clones; roughly 90% of them were counted only once. Together, the top ten hold roughly 15% of the sample.

In regard to this clone: Its antigen is not yet known. Per-nucleotide qualities are absent, and no much larger clonotype sits a single base away.

This TCR was recovered from a woman older than 75 with active or convalescent COVID-19. The V gene is TRBV18 and the J gene is TRBJ1-1; the D gene identity is not certain. Sequences were obtained from peripheral blood. CDR3 reads: CASTSGSEAFF. The bases are TGTGCCAGCACGTCGGGTTCTGAAGCTTTCTTT.